The 16 T cell receptor beta chains presented below share a single source sample, sequenced in a study of blood T cells in healthy people across ages. Using a J-beta primer mix together with a sample-barcoded 5' primer, a second PCR was run for roughly 6 to 12 cycles. One entry per CDR3 protein, called by TCRdb with MiXCR from the 5' RACE reads. The sample comprises approximately 830,000 distinct CDR3 sequences, about 62% of which are singletons, and 28% rests with the top ten. The sample comprised blood. The origin of the receptors is a young man in good health.

This clonotype was seen a few times. The CDR3 protein is CASSQGPLGNEQFF. Here the CDR3 DNA reads TGCGCCAGCAGCCAAGGCCCTCTTGGCAATGAGCAGTTCTTC. This chain connects TRBV4-3 to TRBJ2-1; D gene unclear. The CDR3 spans 14 residues. Trimming stripped 1 base from V and 6 bases from J, with 10 bases between. Germline assignment: CDR1 LGHNA and CDR2 YSLEER.

The V and J genes are TRBV4-2 and TRBJ1-2; maybe TRBD1 (6 bases). The length of the CDR3 is 16 residues. Per germline, CDR1 LGHNA and CDR2 YNFKEQ. V lost 0 bases and J lost 1, with 12 bases in between. The CDR3 region is CASSQEGAAVNYGYTF. The DNA of the CDR3 is TGTGCCAGCAGCCAAGAGGGGGCAGCCGTTAACTATGGCTACACCTTC.

The CDR3 region is CASTTGQPTDTQYF. In DNA form, the CDR3 reads TGTGCCAGCACCACGGGACAGCCCACAGATACGCAGTATTTT. The J gene is TRBJ2-3, the V gene TRBV12-3 or TRBV12-4; 7 nucleotides match TRBD1. This CDR3 has 14 amino acids. With V trimmed by 7 bases and J by 2 bases, 6 bases remained unmatched.

The chain links TRBV4-1 to TRBJ2-3, with D possibly being TRBD1 or TRBD2 (5 bases each). From germline, CDR1 is MGHRA and CDR2 YSYEKL. Trimming took off 4 bases at V and 1 base at J, with 15 bases between the two ends. The CDR3 extends over 16 amino acids. The CDR3 DNA follows: TGCGCCAGCAGCCCGATGAAACTAGGGGGCACAGATACGCAGTATTTT. As protein: CASSPMKLGGTDTQYF.

This clonotype was counted only a few times. The DNA for the CDR3 is TGCAGTGCTAGAGGGGCAGGGAGCTACGAGCAGTACTTC. Its translation is CSARGAGSYEQYF. The J gene is TRBJ2-7, the V gene TRBV20-1, with D perhaps being TRBD1 or TRBD2 (5 bases each). Germline V gene sequence: CDR1 DFQATT, CDR2 SNEGSKA (reference sequence). The CDR3 runs 13 residues. V shed 1 base and J shed 3 bases, with 10 bases lying between them.

The CDR3: CSASGRLAGGQETQYF. In DNA, the CDR3 is TGCAGTGCTAGCGGTCGGCTAGCGGGGGGGCAAGAGACCCAGTACTTC. The chain uses TRBV20-1 and TRBJ2-5; 12 bases are shared with TRBD2. After removal of 3 bases from V and 2 bases from J, the junction contained 7 bases not matched to a gene. Germline values: CDR1 DFQATT, CDR2 SNEGSKA (reference sequence). This CDR3 contains 16 residues.

The rearrangement links TRBV18 to TRBJ2-5; D tentatively reads TRBD1 or TRBD2 (5 bases each). The CDR3 spans 16 residues. The germline gives CDR1 KGHSH, CDR2 LQKENI. The germline V and J ends were trimmed by 4 bases and 4 bases, with 19 bases remaining between them. CDR3 amino acids: CASSQPGTPGRETQYF. CDR3 bases: TGTGCCAGCTCACAACCCGGGACCCCGGGCCGAGAGACCCAGTACTTC.

The gene calls are TRBV6-2 or TRBV6-3 and TRBJ2-1, with D hard to call. The CDR3 sequence is 13 residues long. The germline V gene has CDR1 MNHEY and CDR2 SVGEGT. V was clipped by 2 bases and J by 0 bases, with 2 bases between them. CDR3 nucleotide sequence: TGTGCCAGCAGTTACCTCTCCTACAATGAGCAGTTCTTC. Its translation is CASSYLSYNEQFF.

This chain joins TRBV9 and TRBJ2-1; 8 bases match TRBD1. Germline V CDR1 and CDR2: SGDLS, YYNGEE. The J segment lost 4 bases and the V segment lost 4 bases, leaving 10 bases of the junction unmatched. The CDR3 extends over 16 amino acids. For the CDR3, the DNA is TGTGCCAGCAGCCCTTCGGACAGGGAGAAATACAATGAGCAGTTCTTC. Residues: CASSPSDREKYNEQFF.

The chain employs TRBV6-2 or TRBV6-3 and TRBJ2-2; D not certain. Trimming removed 6 bases from V and 2 bases from J, with 16 bases in between. The CDR3 has 16 residues. Germline V gene sequence: CDR1 MNHEY, CDR2 SVGEGT. In DNA, the CDR3 is TGTGCCAGCAGACCGAGGCTGGGGTTAAACACCGGGGAGCTGTTTTTT. This gives the protein CASRPRLGLNTGELFF.

The CDR3 sequence is CATGGTGNGETQYF. CDR3 coding DNA: TGTGCCACCGGAGGGACAGGGAACGGCGAGACCCAGTACTTC. The chain couples TRBV18 to TRBJ2-5, with TRBD1 matching over 9 bases. The CDR3 has 14 residues. Unmatched junction bases numbered 11, after V lost 10 bases and J lost 5 bases. Germline CDR1 reads KGHSH; CDR2 reads LQKENI.

For this clonotype: An end of the junction differs from the germline gene, which may be a read error. DNA of the CDR3: TGCAGCGTCGAAGGGGTCGGGACAGGCAAAACCTACGAGCAGTACTTC. Amino acid sequence: CSVEGVGTGKTYEQYF. The chain links TRBV29-1 to TRBJ2-4; the match to TRBD1 covers 8 bases. With the DNA end fitting TRBJ2-7 better, the J assignment may be wrong. The CDR3 runs 16 residues. Germline CDR1 is SQVTM and CDR2 is ANQGSEA.

On this clonotype: This may arise from a read error, as a much more abundant clone is one base away. The rearrangement uses TRBV7-2 and TRBJ2-7; TRBD2 aligns across 7 bases. Germline CDR1 reads SGHTA; CDR2 reads FQGNSA. V shed 5 bases and J 0 bases; nucleotides not matched to a gene: 4. This CDR3 spans 14 amino acids. CDR3 sequence: CASSAQRGSYEQYF. The DNA of the CDR3 is TGTGCCAGCAGCGCTCAGCGGGGCTCCTACGAGCAGTACTTC.

The V call is TRBV7-9, the J call TRBJ1-2, with D hard to call. From germline, CDR1 is SEHNR and CDR2 FQNEAQ (reference sequence). The CDR3 extends over 12 amino acids. Trimming shortened V by 2 bases and J by 11 bases, and 12 bases separated the two germline ends. The DNA of the CDR3 is TGTGCCAGCAGCTTAAGGGCTATGAGGTACACCTTC. Translated: CASSLRAMRYTF.

The chain recombines TRBV6-2 or TRBV6-3 with TRBJ2-6; D gene uncertain. CDR1 and CDR2 from the germline V gene are MNHEY and SVGEGT. CDR3 length equals 14 residues. V lost 5 bases and J lost 0, with 5 bases in between. CDR3 nucleotides: TGTGCCAGCAGTGAAACCTCTGGGGCCAACGTCCTGACTTTC. Translation gives CASSETSGANVLTF.

The chain uses TRBV5-6 and TRBJ1-1; 8 bases agree with TRBD1. The CDR3 extends over 15 amino acids. Trimming at V came to 0 bases and at J to 0 bases, leaving 1 base not matched to a gene. Per germline, CDR1 SGHDT and CDR2 YYEEEE. The CDR3 spells CASSLGDRLNTEAFF. The CDR3 DNA is TGTGCCAGCAGCTTGGGGGACAGGCTGAACACTGAAGCTTTCTTT.